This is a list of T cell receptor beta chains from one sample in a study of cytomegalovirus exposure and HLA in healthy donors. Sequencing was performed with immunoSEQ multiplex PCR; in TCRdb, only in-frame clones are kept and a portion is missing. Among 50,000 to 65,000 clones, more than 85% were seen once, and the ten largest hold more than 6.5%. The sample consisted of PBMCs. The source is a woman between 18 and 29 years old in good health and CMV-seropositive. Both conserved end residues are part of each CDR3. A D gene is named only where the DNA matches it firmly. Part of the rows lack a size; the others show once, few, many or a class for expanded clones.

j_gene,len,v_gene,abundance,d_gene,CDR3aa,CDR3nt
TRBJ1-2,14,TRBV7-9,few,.,CASSLMWEGYGYTF,TGTGCCAGCAGCTTAATGTGGGAGGGCTATGGCTACACCTTC
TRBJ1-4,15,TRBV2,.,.,CASRQNREGRVELFF,TGTGCCAGCAGGCAAAACAGGGAAGGACGTGTAGAACTGTTTTTT
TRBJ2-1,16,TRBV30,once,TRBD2,CAWSRGLAGMGNEQFF,TGTGCCTGGAGTAGGGGACTAGCGGGGATGGGAAATGAGCAGTTCTTC
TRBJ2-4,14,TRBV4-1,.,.,CASSQAGPKNIQYF,TGCGCCAGCAGCCAAGCCGGTCCCAAAAACATTCAGTACTTC
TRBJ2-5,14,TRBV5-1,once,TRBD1,CASSSQGAGETQYF,TGCGCCAGCAGCTCCCAGGGGGCGGGGGAGACCCAGTACTTC
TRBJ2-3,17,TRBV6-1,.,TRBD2,CASSEPRLAGFEDTQYF,TGTGCCAGCAGTGAACCGCGACTAGCGGGGTTTGAAGATACGCAGTATTTT
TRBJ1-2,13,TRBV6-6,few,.,CASSYSPGVGYTF,TGTGCCAGCAGTTACTCGCCAGGGGTTGGCTACACCTTC
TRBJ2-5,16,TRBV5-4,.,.,CASSLSVGASGETQYF,TGTGCCAGCAGCTTGTCGGTGGGCGCCTCGGGGGAGACCCAGTACTTC
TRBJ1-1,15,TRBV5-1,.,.,CASSFQSVLNTEAFF,TGCGCCAGCAGCTTTCAAAGCGTTCTCAACACTGAAGCTTTCTTT
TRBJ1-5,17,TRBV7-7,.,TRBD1,CASSPFRTGGSNQPQHF,TGTGCTAGCAGCCCGTTTCGGACAGGGGGCAGCAATCAGCCCCAGCATTTT
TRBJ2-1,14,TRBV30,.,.,CACRGLATYNEQFF,TGTGCCTGTAGAGGGCTAGCCACCTACAATGAGCAGTTCTTC
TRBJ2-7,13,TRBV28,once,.,CASSSRGVGEQYF,TGTGCCAGCAGTTCCAGGGGAGTGGGGGAGCAGTACTTC
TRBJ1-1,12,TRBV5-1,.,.,CASSLIGTEAFF,TGCGCCAGCAGCTTGATCGGCACTGAAGCTTTCTTT
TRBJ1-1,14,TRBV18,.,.,CASSPPPMNTEAFF,TGTGCCAGCTCACCCCCCCCCATGAACACTGAAGCTTTCTTT
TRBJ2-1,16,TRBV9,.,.,CASSVGFSSSGLEQFF,TGTGCCAGCAGCGTAGGATTCTCTAGCAGTGGTCTTGAGCAGTTCTTC
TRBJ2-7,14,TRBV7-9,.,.,CASSGIAASYEQYF,TGTGCCAGCAGCGGGATAGCGGCCTCCTACGAGCAGTACTTC
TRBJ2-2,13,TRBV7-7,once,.,CASSSIEVGELFF,TGTGCCAGCAGCTCAATTGAGGTCGGCGAGCTGTTTTTT
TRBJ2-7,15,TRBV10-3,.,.,CAISLTGIVSREQYF,TGTGCCATCAGCTTAACAGGGATCGTCTCTCGCGAGCAGTACTTC
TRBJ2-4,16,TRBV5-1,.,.,CASSRTGGSAKNIQYF,TGCGCCAGCAGCAGGACGGGGGGCTCGGCCAAAAACATTCAGTACTTC
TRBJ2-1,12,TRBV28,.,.,CASRYSGTGLFF,TGTGCCAGCAGATATAGCGGGACAGGGCTGTTCTTC
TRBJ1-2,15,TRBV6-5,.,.,CASRGWTDSNYGYTF,TGTGCCAGCCGAGGGTGGACGGATTCTAACTATGGCTACACCTTC
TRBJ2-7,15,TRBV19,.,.,CASRQSYAGSYEQYF,TGTGCCAGTAGACAATCTTACGCGGGCTCCTACGAGCAGTACTTC
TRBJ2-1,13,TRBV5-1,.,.,CASSLAGGNEQFF,TGCGCCAGCAGCTTGGCAGGGGGGAATGAGCAGTTCTTC
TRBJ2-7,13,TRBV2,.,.,CASADSPLYEQYF,TGTGCCAGCGCTGACAGTCCCCTCTACGAGCAGTACTTC
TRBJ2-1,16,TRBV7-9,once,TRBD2,CASSPIGLAGVSGQFF,TGTGCCAGCAGCCCAATTGGTCTAGCGGGGGTATCTGGGCAGTTCTTC
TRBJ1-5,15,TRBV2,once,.,CASAVGYPGNQPQHF,TGTGCCAGCGCCGTCGGGTATCCCGGCAATCAGCCCCAGCATTTT
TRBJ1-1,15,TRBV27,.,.,CASSPYGGPVDEAFF,TGTGCCAGCAGTCCCTACGGAGGGCCGGTAGATGAAGCTTTCTTT
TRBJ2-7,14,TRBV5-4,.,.,CASSLGGARYEQYF,TGTGCCAGCAGCTTGGGCGGAGCCCGGTACGAGCAGTACTTC
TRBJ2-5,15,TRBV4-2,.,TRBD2,CASSQAGRGGETQYF,TGTGCCAGCAGCCAAGCGGGCCGGGGGGGAGAGACCCAGTACTTC
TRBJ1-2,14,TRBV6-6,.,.,CASRPNEGGYGYTF,TGTGCCAGCAGGCCCAATGAGGGCGGCTATGGCTACACCTTC
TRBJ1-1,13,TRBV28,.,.,CASSFRGNTEAFF,TGTGCCAGCAGTTTTCGGGGAAACACTGAAGCTTTCTTT
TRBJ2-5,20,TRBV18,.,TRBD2,CASSPSRGPGLAKLGETQYF,TGTGCCAGCTCACCCTCTCGTGGACCGGGACTAGCGAAGTTGGGAGAGACCCAGTACTTC
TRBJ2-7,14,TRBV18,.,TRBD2,CASSLSGDGYEQYF,TGTGCCAGCTCACTCAGCGGGGATGGTTACGAGCAGTACTTC
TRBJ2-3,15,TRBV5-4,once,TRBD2,CASSSGGLAGGTQYF,TGTGCCAGCAGCTCGGGGGGACTAGCGGGAGGGACGCAGTATTTT
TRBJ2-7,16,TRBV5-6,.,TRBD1,CASSDVPGQGAYEQYF,TGTGCCAGCAGCGACGTACCGGGACAGGGAGCTTACGAGCAGTACTTC
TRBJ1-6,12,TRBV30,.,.,CAWSDRYSPLHF,TGTGCCTGGAGTGACAGGTATTCACCCCTCCACTTT
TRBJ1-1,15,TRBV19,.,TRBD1,CASSRDQGAISEAFF,TGTGCCAGTAGCCGAGATCAGGGGGCTATCTCTGAAGCTTTCTTT
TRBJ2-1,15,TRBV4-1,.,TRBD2,CASSYGTSSYNEQFF,TGCGCCAGCAGCTACGGGACTAGCTCCTACAATGAGCAGTTCTTC
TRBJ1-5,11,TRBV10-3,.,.,CAIGGDQPQHF,TGTGCCATCGGGGGGGATCAGCCCCAGCATTTT